This T cell receptor beta chain emerged from a study of blood T cell repertoires in COVID-19. Participant ages covered roughly 18 to 89 years across 25 or so US areas. Participant-given clinical history determined each cohort assignment. This table comes from immunoSEQ multiplex PCR, and its TCRdb copy is limited to in-frame clones, with some not included. The table has a few hundred thousand clones, roughly 90% seen once. Trimming stripped 0 bases from V and 7 bases from J, with 8 bases between. Germline V gives CDR1 SGHDT, CDR2 YYEEEE. This CDR3 has 14 amino acids. What was sequenced was PBMCs or T cells enriched from blood (not recorded which). The origin of this receptor is a woman aged 40 to 55 who had recovered from COVID-19. J is TRBJ1-6 and V is TRBV5-6; D gene unclear. The CDR3 DNA reads as TGTGCCAGCAGCTTGGGGCAGAAGAATTCACCCCTCCACTTT. This sequence encodes CASSLGQKNSPLHF.